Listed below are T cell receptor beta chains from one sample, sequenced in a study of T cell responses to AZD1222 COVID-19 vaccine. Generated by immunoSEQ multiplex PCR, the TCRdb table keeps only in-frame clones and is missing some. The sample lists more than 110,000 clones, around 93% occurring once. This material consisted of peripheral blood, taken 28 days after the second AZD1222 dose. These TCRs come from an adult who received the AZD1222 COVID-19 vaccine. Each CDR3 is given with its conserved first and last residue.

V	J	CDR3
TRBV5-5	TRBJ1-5	CASSLRGQLRQPQHF
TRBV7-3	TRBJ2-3	CASSPNHGTDTQYF
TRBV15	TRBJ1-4	CATSLDRASREFF
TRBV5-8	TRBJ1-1	CASSLGQRVNTEAFF
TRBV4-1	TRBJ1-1	CASSPPRGGNTEAFF
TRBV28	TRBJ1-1	CASSTQTGGPTEAFF
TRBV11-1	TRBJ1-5	CASSLRADSNQPQHF
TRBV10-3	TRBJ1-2	CAISEPLFRDRGLYTF
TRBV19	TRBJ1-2	CASSRQAEGYTF
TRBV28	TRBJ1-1	CASSPESGAGYAEAFF
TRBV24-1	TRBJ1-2	CATSDPDWYGYTF
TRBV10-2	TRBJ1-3	CASSESRSGNTIYF
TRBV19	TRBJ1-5	CASSRVQGSIIQPQHF
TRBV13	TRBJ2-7	CASSLSDLGEQYF
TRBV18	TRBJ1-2	CASSPGDSNYGYTF
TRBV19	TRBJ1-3	CASSSDRWNTIYF
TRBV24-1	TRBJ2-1	CATSEYPGHNNNEQFF
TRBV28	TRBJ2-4	CASRTSGSKNIQYF